This T cell receptor (beta chain) was profiled in a study of tumor-infiltrating lymphocytes in primary liver carcinoma. Total RNA (approximately 450 ng) served as template for TCR beta cDNA synthesis primed by a constant-region primer. Generation of the TCR beta libraries relied on three nested multiplex PCR rounds using slightly modified ARM-PCR. TRBV1-TRBV30 forward primers and a C-beta reverse primer were used in the first two PCR rounds, which each ran for ten to eleven cycles. TCRdb re-derived calls from the multiplex PCR reads in MiXCR, one entry per CDR3 protein. The data show about 21,000 distinct CDR3 sequences, with roughly 72% seen just once and around two fifths held by the top ten. Trimming took 4 bases from V and 7 from J, leaving 10 bases between them. This CDR3 spans 12 amino acids. Germline values: CDR1 MGHRA, CDR2 YSYEKL. Bulk tissue was left unsorted, and RNA and DNA were co-extracted from about 20-30 mg of it.

The chain employs TRBV4-1 and TRBJ2-5; D ambiguous. Sequencing was done on a sample of liver tumor tissue from sampling region 1. As for subset: tumor region T1, superior pole. The TCR comes from a man aged 35-49 years with primary liver carcinoma and hepatitis B virus infection. The CDR3 nucleotides are TGCGCCAGCAGCCGATATTGCCCGACCCAGTACTTC. The encoded protein is CASSRYCPTQYF.